This T cell receptor beta chain was observed in a study of cytomegalovirus exposure and HLA in healthy donors. Germline lookup yields CDR1 MNHEY and CDR2 SMNVEV (reference sequence). V was trimmed by 0 bases and J by 6 bases, leaving 14 bases between them. The CDR3 length is 15 residues. Study-level points and caveats: A prior analysis recorded that most TCR beta V segments were productive about 87% or about 30% of the time.

Regarding this clone: Its target is not known.

In nominal health when sampled, donors likely had unrecorded immune exposures nonetheless. Vbeta (60) and Jbeta (13) primers were used in the PCR. This table comes from immunoSEQ multiplex PCR, and its TCRdb copy is limited to in-frame clones, with some not included. The repertoire holds under 150,000 clones, with approximately 84% as singletons. The sequenced material came from PBMCs. This sequence originates from a boy aged 2 to 9 in good health and CMV-seronegative. This chain uses TRBV27 with TRBJ1-2; the D gene is possibly TRBD1 (5 bases). CDR3 amino acids: CASSLSNQGKDGYTF. CDR3 in DNA: TGTGCCAGCAGTTTATCGAACCAGGGTAAGGATGGCTACACCTTC.